One and the same sample provided the 12 T cell receptor beta chains below, sequenced in a study of T-cell reconstitution after alpha-beta-depleted transplantation in children. Preparing the TCRbeta library involved the use of unique molecular identifiers. One entry per CDR3 protein, called by TCRdb with MiXCR from the PCR reads. The sample holds about 610,000 distinct CDR3 sequences; about 10% are singletons and the top ten take roughly 4%. Here the sequenced sample was PBMCs from the stem cell graft donor, taken from the stem cell graft. The receptors were sampled from a human donor who donated a stem cell graft to a child with acute myeloid leukemia.

This clonotype turned up a few times. The chain couples TRBV30 to TRBJ2-3; D might be TRBD1 (6 bases). Germline values: CDR1 GTSNPN, CDR2 SVGIG (reference sequence). Trimming removed 3 bases at V and 6 bases at J, with 16 bases between. The CDR3 extends over 14 amino acids. CDR3 bases: TGTGCCTGGAGCTTTCTAGGGGGAACGGATACGCAGTATTTT. As protein: CAWSFLGGTDTQYF. Using reference TRBV30 and TRBJ2-3 for the parts outside the CDR3, the full variable domain is SQTIHQWPATLVQPVGSPLSLECTVEGTSNPNLYWYRQAAGRGLQLLFYSVGIGQISSEVPQNLSASRPQDRQFILSSKKLLLSDSGFYLCAWSFLGGTDTQYFGPGTRLTVL.

This chain joins TRBV12-3 or TRBV12-4 and TRBJ2-7, with 7 nucleotides matching TRBD2. The CDR3 sequence is 15 residues long. V lost 6 bases to trimming and J lost 6 bases; unmatched junction nucleotides: 14. CDR3 sequence: CASSRPGTIGLEQYF. CDR3 bases: TGTGCCAGCAGCCGCCCCGGGACTATCGGCCTCGAGCAGTACTTC.

This clonotype was observed many times. The chain joins TRBV7-9 to TRBJ2-5, with D possibly being TRBD2 (6 bases). With 9 bases removed from V and 0 bases from J, the gap between germline ends came to 17 bases. The CDR3 sequence is 15 residues long. Germline V gene data show CDR1 as SEHNR and CDR2 as FQNEAQ (reference sequence). Written as DNA, the CDR3 is TGTGCCAGACGCTGGAGGGTAGCGGACCAAGAGACCCAGTACTTC. Protein: CARRWRVADQETQYF. Combining the CDR3 with reference TRBV7-9 and TRBJ2-5 gives the whole variable domain DTGVSQNPRHKITKRGQNVTFRCDPISEHNRLYWYRQTLGQGPEFLTYFQNEAQLEKSRLLSDRFSAERPKGSFSTLEIQRTEQGDSAMYLCARRWRVADQETQYFGPGTRLLVL.

V usage is TRBV20-1 and J usage is TRBJ2-1; D gene unclear. Germline CDR1 and CDR2: DFQATT and SNEGSKA (reference sequence). Trimming left V 6 bases short and J 3 bases short, with 21 bases between. This CDR3 contains 16 residues. The chain's CDR3 is CSAPRAATLLYNEQFF. The CDR3 DNA is TGCAGTGCCCCCCGGGCTGCCACCCTTCTCTACAATGAGCAGTTCTTC.

In its sample, this clonotype was seen a few times. The V gene is TRBV20-1, the J gene TRBJ2-7; 9 positions match TRBD2. The CDR3 is made up of 16 amino acids. CDR1 is DFQATT, CDR2 SNEGSKA, per germline (reference sequence). V lost 0 bases, J lost 3 bases, and 9 bases stayed unmatched. The DNA of the CDR3 is TGCAGTGCTAGAGATTCGAGAGGCGGGAGGGTCTACGAGCAGTACTTC. It codes for CSARDSRGGRVYEQYF.

This clonotype was counted many times. The chain is built from TRBV12-3 or TRBV12-4 and TRBJ2-7, with a tentative D call TRBD1 (5 bases). The CDR3 is made up of 13 amino acids. Trimming pared 5 bases from V and 1 base from J, leaving 9 bases between. CDR3: CASSQTDSYEQYF. The CDR3 region has the DNA TGTGCCAGCAGTCAGACAGATTCCTACGAGCAGTACTTC.

The count of this clonotype is one. The chain recombines TRBV20-1 with TRBJ2-7; 10 nucleotides agree with TRBD1. Unmatched junction bases numbered 15, after V lost 1 base and J lost 3 bases. The length of the CDR3 is 18 residues. CDR1 is DFQATT and CDR2 is SNEGSKA in the germline V gene (reference sequence). CDR3: CSARAISPGQGRGYEQYF. The CDR3 nucleotides are TGCAGTGCTAGAGCTATTTCCCCGGGACAGGGGAGGGGCTACGAGCAGTACTTC.

This clonotype was seen at least ten times. The chain has TRBV7-3 and TRBJ2-1; D ambiguous. Germline values: CDR1 SGHTA, CDR2 FQGTGA. Trimming cost V 2 bases and J 0 bases, with 8 bases left between them. The CDR3 is 15 amino acids. CDR3 coding DNA: TGTGCCAGCAGCTTACGGTCTAGCTCCTACAATGAGCAGTTCTTC. This translates into CASSLRSSSYNEQFF.

This clonotype was seen a few times. The gene calls are TRBV6-2 or TRBV6-3 and TRBJ2-5, with 8 bases matching TRBD2. V shed 5 bases, J shed 3 bases, and the junction held 11 bases outside the gene matches. The germline V gene encodes CDR1 MNHEY and CDR2 SVGEGT. The CDR3 has 16 residues. The CDR3 coding sequence is TGTGCCAGCAGTAGAGGACGACTAGCGACCGAAGAGACCCAGTACTTC. It encodes CASSRGRLATEETQYF.

This clonotype was observed many times. One junction end disagrees with the germline gene, perhaps due to a read error. The genes are TRBV5-1 and TRBJ1-1; the D gene is possibly TRBD1 (6 bases). Germline lookup yields CDR1 SGHRS and CDR2 YFSETQ. The CDR3 is 14 residues long. CDR3 loop: CASSLDSMNTEAFF. As DNA, the CDR3 is TGTGCCAGCAGCCTGGACAGTATGAACACTGAAGCTTTCTTT.

This rearrangement joins TRBV18 to TRBJ2-7; possible D gene TRBD2, 6 bases. The CDR3 length is 14 residues. CDR1 KGHSH and CDR2 LQKENI come from the germline V gene. V lost 2 bases and J lost 5, with 13 bases in between. The DNA for the CDR3 is TGTGCCAGCTCACCATTCGGGAGTAGTGACGAGCAGTACTTC. It encodes CASSPFGSSDEQYF.

The chain combines TRBV9 with TRBJ2-1, with D perhaps matching TRBD1 (5 bases). CDR3 size: 15 residues. Trimming took 4 bases from V and 4 from J, leaving 15 bases between them. The germline V gene encodes CDR1 SGDLS and CDR2 YYNGEE. Written as DNA, the CDR3 is TGTGCCAGCAGCCCCGAGGACATTCCTTACAATGAGCAGTTCTTC. Its protein is CASSPEDIPYNEQFF.